This T cell receptor (beta chain) was obtained from a study of blood T cell repertoires in COVID-19 (dated by TCRdb to 2020 to 2022). With regard to the full study: Collaborator samples came from the United States, Italy and Spain and covered acute and convalescent phases of COVID-19. The repertoires were made available in a free public database intended to serve as a resource for research on the immune response to SARS-CoV-2. The sample metadata nearly always contained a de-identified subject ID, COVID-19 status, age in years and sex. Deeply sampled blood TCRbeta repertoires from subjects exposed to, actively infected with, or recovered from COVID-19 were included in the dataset. Where available, HLA class I and class II types were taken from metadata supplied by the sample provider and were not determined by assay-based typing. The prospective study material was composed of cDNA or gDNA derived from T cells, B-cell-depleted T cells, or PBMCs. Samples were obtained from the ongoing ImmuneRACE study (first 160 participants) and from 1,200 or so subjects provided by 6 global collaborators.

V is pared back by 6 bases and J by 6 bases, with 11 bases lying between the germline termini. The germline V gene gives CDR1 as MNHEY and CDR2 as SVGAGI. Spanning cysteine to phenylalanine, the CDR3 consists of 13 amino acids. Only the CDR3 DNA is retained, 39 bases long and in frame from the first base. Points the paper makes about the study in general: The amount of clinical and demographic metadata varied by source and participant and was provided uncurated.

Notes on this clone: The clone's antigen remains unknown. Per-nucleotide qualities are absent, and no much larger clonotype sits a single base away.

Each collaborating institution followed its own protocols to collect whole blood in K2EDTA tubes. For TCRbeta analysis, collaborators shipped samples as frozen whole blood, isolated PBMCs, or DNA extracted from either of those sample types. TCRbeta CDR3 regions were amplified from genomic DNA by means of the immunoSEQ Assay, a bias-controlled multiplex PCR. Concerning the study's data processing: The number of nucleated cells in each sample was estimated by amplification of reference gene primers within the assay. To quantify the absolute abundance of each unique TCRbeta CDR3 rearrangement, sequence reads were collapsed and filtered. For each sample, productive Simpson clonality was calculated as the square root of Simpson's diversity index across productive rearrangements. TCRdb re-hosts the immuneACCESS table, in-frame sequences only. Its copies lack some clones; in the studies checked, an unresolved V gene accounts for under half of them, and the cause for the rest is not known. D and trimming come from the DNA, and the V and J calls and clone size come from that table. This sample is represented by around 42,000 clones; 70% to 85% of them were singletons. The ten largest make up more than 10% of the sample.

The sequence is built from TRBV6-5 and TRBJ1-4; the D gene lacks a confident call. Sequencing was performed on peripheral blood. The receptor comes from a human donor in a cohort sampled during active COVID-19. The CDR3 region reads CASSPVQDEKLFF. Here is the DNA: TGTGCCAGCAGCCCCGTACAAGATGAAAAACTGTTTTTT.